A selection of T cell receptor beta chains follows, all from one sample in a study of CD8 T cells in Susac syndrome. TCRdb itself ran the immunoSEQ multiplex PCR reads through MiXCR, one entry per CDR3 protein. The table shows some 140,000 distinct CDR3 sequences, with around 91% occurring only once. Sequencing used CD8+ T cells from PBMCs. The receptors derive from a human donor with multiple sclerosis. The CDR3 runs from the conserved cysteine through the conserved F or W. D genes are given only for firm matches. Expanded clones are given a class, and other clones once, few, many or no size at all.

CASSLEQTSYGYTF TGTGCCAGCAGCTTAGAACAGACCAGCTATGGCTACACCTTC TRBJ1-2 NA once TRBV7-9
CASSVLLGGSNEQFF TGTGCCAGCAGTGTTCTCCTGGGGGGATCCAATGAGCAGTTCTTC TRBJ2-1 NA NA TRBV25-1
CASSLEDTTGELFF TGTGCCAGCAGCTTAGAGGACACCACCGGGGAGCTGTTTTTT TRBJ2-2 NA NA TRBV7-3
CASRQGGALYEQYF TGTGCCAGCAGACAGGGCGGGGCACTCTACGAGCAGTACTTC TRBJ2-7 NA NA TRBV27
CASNSADTFYGYTF TGTGCCAGCAACTCGGCGGATACGTTTTATGGCTACACCTTC TRBJ1-2 NA NA TRBV6-6
CASRAGGDNEQFF TGTGCCAGCAGAGCAGGGGGAGACAATGAGCAGTTCTTC TRBJ2-1 TRBD1 NA TRBV7-3
CASSQETDPYEQYF TGTGCCAGCAGCCAAGAAACGGACCCCTACGAGCAGTACTTC TRBJ2-7 NA NA TRBV14
CASSLAQNEKLFF TGTGCCAGCAGTTTAGCACAGAACGAAAAACTGTTTTTT TRBJ1-4 NA NA TRBV27
CAWKGTSRRSNEQFF TGTGCCTGGAAAGGGACTAGCAGGAGAAGTAATGAGCAGTTCTTC TRBJ2-1 TRBD2 NA TRBV30
CASSVIAGVRETQYF TGTGCCAGCAGCGTAATAGCGGGAGTAAGAGAGACCCAGTACTTC TRBJ2-5 TRBD2 NA TRBV9
CASSLDDTEAFF TGTGCCAGCAGCTTGGATGACACTGAAGCTTTCTTT TRBJ1-1 NA few TRBV5-4
CASSLTSEGTWGDGYTF TGTGCCAGCAGCTTAACGTCTGAGGGGACATGGGGGGACGGCTACACCTTC TRBJ1-2 NA NA TRBV7-3
CASSLYLETDTQYF TGTGCCAGCAGCCTTTATTTGGAAACAGATACGCAGTATTTT TRBJ2-3 NA NA TRBV13
CASSQFEGPSEAFF TGCGCCAGCAGCCAATTTGAGGGCCCCTCTGAAGCTTTCTTT TRBJ1-1 NA few TRBV4-1
CASSNLGVSEQFF TGTGCCAGTAGTAACCTCGGGGTCAGTGAGCAGTTCTTC TRBJ2-1 NA NA TRBV19
CASSLSGGQTEAFF TGTGCCAGCAGTTTATCTGGGGGCCAGACTGAAGCTTTCTTT TRBJ1-1 NA NA TRBV27
CASTALGRENTGELFF TGTGCCAGCACCGCCCTGGGGCGGGAAAACACCGGGGAGCTGTTTTTT TRBJ2-2 NA NA TRBV6-6
CASSPSRGTGYYNEQFF TGTGCCAGCAGTCCAAGCAGGGGAACGGGATACTACAATGAGCAGTTCTTC TRBJ2-1 NA NA TRBV12-3/TRBV12-4
CATSDSGTLYEQYF TGTGCCACCAGTGATTCCGGGACTCTCTACGAGCAGTACTTC TRBJ2-7 NA NA TRBV24-1
CASSSHDRSYNEQFF TGTGCCAGCAGCTCCCACGACAGGTCCTACAATGAGCAGTTCTTC TRBJ2-1 NA NA TRBV7-9
CASRSGDYNEQFF TGTGCCAGCAGAAGCGGGGATTACAATGAGCAGTTCTTC TRBJ2-1 TRBD2 NA TRBV12-3/TRBV12-4
CAGGPAGGPDEQYF TGTGCCGGGGGACCAGCGGGAGGGCCGGACGAGCAGTACTTC TRBJ2-7 TRBD2 NA TRBV30
CASTQGGEAFF TGTGCCAGCACCCAGGGGGGTGAAGCTTTCTTT TRBJ1-1 TRBD1 NA TRBV7-6
CASSYSTVSLYEQYF TGTGCCAGCAGTTACTCGACAGTCTCTCTCTACGAGCAGTACTTC TRBJ2-7 NA NA TRBV6-5
CASSLTQGGYEQYF TGTGCCAGCAGTTTGACCCAGGGAGGCTACGAGCAGTACTTC TRBJ2-7 NA NA TRBV27
CASSPRTGEHEQYF TGTGCCAGCAGCCCGCGGACAGGGGAACACGAGCAGTACTTC TRBJ2-7 TRBD1 NA TRBV7-9
CASSFYRGELFF TGTGCCAGCAGCTTTTATCGAGGGGAGCTGTTTTTT TRBJ2-2 NA NA TRBV13
CSVVPRDRGETQYF TGCAGCGTGGTGCCTCGGGACAGGGGAGAGACCCAGTACTTC TRBJ2-5 TRBD1 NA TRBV29-1
CASSLWFLGDHEQYF TGTGCCAGCAGCTTATGGTTTTTGGGGGACCACGAGCAGTACTTC TRBJ2-7 NA NA TRBV7-2
CASSQTGTVYEQYF TGTGCCAGCAGCCAAACCGGGACGGTCTACGAGCAGTACTTC TRBJ2-7 NA NA TRBV14
CASSTGTGGFGYTF TGTGCCAGCAGCACCGGGACAGGGGGTTTTGGCTACACCTTC TRBJ1-2 TRBD1 NA TRBV27
CASSPRRTYGYTF TGTGCCAGCAGTCCTAGACGGACCTATGGCTACACCTTC TRBJ1-2 NA NA TRBV27
CASSLDGSENEQFF TGCGCCAGCAGCTTGGACGGCAGCGAAAATGAGCAGTTCTTC TRBJ2-1 NA NA TRBV5-1
CASSFKETQYF TGTGCCAGCAGTTTCAAAGAGACCCAGTACTTC TRBJ2-5 NA NA TRBV7-9
CASSRSPRGRSNEQFF TGTGCCAGCAGCCGCTCCCCTCGCGGGAGAAGCAATGAGCAGTTCTTC TRBJ2-1 TRBD2 NA TRBV3-1
CASSLVWGVEGNQPQHF TGTGCCAGCAGTTTAGTCTGGGGGGTGGAGGGCAATCAGCCCCAGCATTTT TRBJ1-5 NA NA TRBV27
CASSQGGETDTQYF TGTGCCAGCAGCCAGGGGGGGGAGACAGATACGCAGTATTTT TRBJ2-3 NA NA TRBV12-3/TRBV12-4
CASSQVPASYEQYF TGCGCCAGCAGCCAAGTACCAGCCTCCTACGAGCAGTACTTC TRBJ2-7 NA NA TRBV4-3
CASSWGSSYEQYF TGTGCCAGCAGCTGGGGCTCCTCCTACGAGCAGTACTTC TRBJ2-7 NA NA TRBV28
CASSDPSGTYRPGNTIYF TGTGCCAGCAGCGATCCCTCCGGGACGTACCGGCCCGGAAACACCATATATTTT TRBJ1-3 NA once TRBV9
CASRLGGSETQYF TGTGCCAGCCGTTTGGGGGGGAGCGAGACCCAGTACTTC TRBJ2-5 TRBD2 NA TRBV6-2/TRBV6-3
CASYSEGTSYF TGTGCCAGCTACTCCGAAGGAACATCGTACTTC TRBJ2-5 NA NA TRBV6-2/TRBV6-3
CASSSQGAYGYTF TGTGCCAGCAGCTCACAGGGGGCCTATGGCTACACCTTC TRBJ1-2 TRBD1 NA TRBV5-4
CASTLGNPNNEQFF TGTGCCAGCACCCTGGGGAATCCGAACAATGAGCAGTTCTTC TRBJ2-1 NA NA TRBV28
CASSPRTGGTISPQHF TGTGCCAGCTCACCCAGGACAGGGGGGACTATCAGCCCCCAGCATTTT TRBJ1-5 TRBD1 NA TRBV18
CASRQLAGVDGELFF TGTGCCAGCCGCCAGCTAGCGGGAGTCGACGGGGAGCTGTTTTTT TRBJ2-2 TRBD2 NA TRBV7-9
CASSPTASGYEQYF TGCGCCAGCAGCCCCACGGCTAGCGGCTACGAGCAGTACTTC TRBJ2-7 TRBD2 NA TRBV4-1
CTIGGYGYTF TGCACCATCGGAGGCTATGGCTACACCTTC TRBJ1-2 NA NA TRBV1
CASSALLAGGGETQYF TGTGCCAGCAGCGCACTACTAGCGGGAGGCGGAGAGACCCAGTACTTC TRBJ2-5 TRBD2 NA TRBV13
CASSFQTGEGLYNEQFF TGTGCCAGCAGTTTCCAAACGGGGGAAGGGTTGTACAATGAGCAGTTCTTC TRBJ2-1 NA NA TRBV27
CATSRDRIQGVDGYTF TGTGCCACCAGCAGAGATAGGATACAGGGCGTCGATGGCTACACCTTC TRBJ1-2 NA NA TRBV15
CSYLGAISEQYF TGCAGCTACCTAGGCGCGATTTCCGAGCAGTACTTC TRBJ2-7 NA NA TRBV29-1
CSSGGYTF TGCAGCTCGGGTGGCTACACCTTC TRBJ1-2 NA once TRBV20-1
CASSTRQAQETQYF TGTGCCAGCTCGACCAGACAGGCGCAAGAGACCCAGTACTTC TRBJ2-5 NA NA TRBV27
CSVAQGVGTEAFF TGCAGCGTTGCCCAGGGGGTGGGCACTGAAGCTTTCTTT TRBJ1-1 TRBD1 NA TRBV29-1
CASSLDRQYEQYF TGTGCCAGCAGCTTGGACAGACAATACGAGCAGTACTTC TRBJ2-7 NA NA TRBV5-4
CASSYPSGTSGMDEQFF TGTGCCAGCAGTTACCCCTCCGGGACTAGCGGGATGGATGAGCAGTTCTTC TRBJ2-1 TRBD2 NA TRBV6-5
CASSIGTGVDTQYF TGTGCCAGTAGTATAGGGACAGGGGTTGATACGCAGTATTTT TRBJ2-3 TRBD1 few TRBV19
CASSLAGGSYGYTF TGTGCCAGCAGCTTAGCTGGGGGCAGCTATGGCTACACCTTC TRBJ1-2 NA NA TRBV11-2
CASSLTGTNEQFF TGCGCCAGCAGCTTGACAGGGACCAATGAGCAGTTCTTC TRBJ2-1 NA NA TRBV5-1